This T cell receptor beta chain was sequenced during a study of T cells in Graves' hyperthyroidism and ophthalmopathy. Amplified TCR beta CDR3 regions derived from RNA transcripts. The study used the HTBI primer set for a first-round RT-PCR of the TCR CDR3. Using its own MiXCR run on the multiplex PCR reads, TCRdb lists one record per CDR3 protein. The top ten clones hold roughly a tenth of a sample with roughly 100,000 distinct CDR3 sequences, roughly 39% of them seen once. Germline values: CDR1 PRHDT, CDR2 FYEKMQ (reference sequence). The CDR3 sequence is 15 residues long. Trimming removed 5 bases from V and 8 bases from J; junction bases left unmatched: 4.

The receptor was derived from a young woman with Graves' hyperthyroidism. The specimen sequenced was peripheral blood or thyroid tissue (not recorded which). This chain connects TRBV13 to TRBJ2-2; TRBD2 matches 14 bases. CDR3 protein: CASSGTSGRVGELFF. The CDR3 DNA reads TGTGCCAGCAGCGGGACTAGCGGGAGAGTGGGGGAGCTGTTTTTT. Using reference TRBV13 and TRBJ2-2 for the parts outside the CDR3, the full variable domain is AAGVIQSPRHLIKEKRETATLKCYPIPRHDTVYWYQQGPGQDPQFLISFYEKMQSDKGSIPDRFSAQQFSDYHSELNMSSLELGDSALYFCASSGTSGRVGELFFGEGSRLTVL.